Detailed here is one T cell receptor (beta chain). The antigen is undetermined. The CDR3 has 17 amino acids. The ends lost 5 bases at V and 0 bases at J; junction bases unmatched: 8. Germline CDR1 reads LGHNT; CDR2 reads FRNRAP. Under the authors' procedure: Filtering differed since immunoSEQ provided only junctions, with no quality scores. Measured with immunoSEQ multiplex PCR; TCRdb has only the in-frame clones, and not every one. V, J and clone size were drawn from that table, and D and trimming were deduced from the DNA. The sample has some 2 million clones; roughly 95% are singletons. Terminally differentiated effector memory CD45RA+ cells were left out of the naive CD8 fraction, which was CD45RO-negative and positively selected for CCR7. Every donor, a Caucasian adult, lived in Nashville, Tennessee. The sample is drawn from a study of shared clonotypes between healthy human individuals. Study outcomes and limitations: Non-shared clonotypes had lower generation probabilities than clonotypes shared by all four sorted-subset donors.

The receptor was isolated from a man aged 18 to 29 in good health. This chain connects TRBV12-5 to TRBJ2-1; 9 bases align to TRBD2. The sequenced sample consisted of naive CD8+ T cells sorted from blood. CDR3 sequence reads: CASGPKLAGSSYNEQFF. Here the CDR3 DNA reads TGTGCTAGTGGTCCAAAACTAGCGGGCAGCTCCTACAATGAGCAGTTCTTC.